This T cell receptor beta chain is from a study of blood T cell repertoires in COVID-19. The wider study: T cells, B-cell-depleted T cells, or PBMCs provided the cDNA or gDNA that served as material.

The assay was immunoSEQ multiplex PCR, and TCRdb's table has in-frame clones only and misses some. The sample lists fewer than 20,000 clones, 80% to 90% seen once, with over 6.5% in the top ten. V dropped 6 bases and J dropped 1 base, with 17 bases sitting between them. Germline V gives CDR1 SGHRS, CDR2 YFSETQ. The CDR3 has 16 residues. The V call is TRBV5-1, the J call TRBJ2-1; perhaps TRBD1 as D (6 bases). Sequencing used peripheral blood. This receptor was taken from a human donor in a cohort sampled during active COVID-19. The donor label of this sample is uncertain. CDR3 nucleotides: TGCGCCAGCACACAACAGGGACGGGGATCCTACAATGAGCAGTTCTTC. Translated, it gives CASTQQGRGSYNEQFF.